This T cell receptor (beta chain) is from a study of immune evolution from preneoplasia to lung adenocarcinoma. V shed 6 bases, J shed 8 bases, and the junction held 3 bases outside the gene matches. CDR1 and CDR2 from the germline V gene are MNHNS and SASEGT. The CDR3 extends over 12 amino acids. Using immunoSEQ multiplex PCR, the repertoire was profiled, and TCRdb retains in-frame clones only, with some absent. The table records 39,000 or so clones, over 75% of them present only once. This TCR came from a person between 55 and 70 years old with lung adenocarcinoma. Material for sequencing was FFPE invasive lung adenocarcinoma tissue. The chain couples TRBV6-1 to TRBJ2-1; 8 positions match TRBD1. For the CDR3, the DNA is TGTGCCAGCAGCCCGACAGGGGATGAGCAGTTCTTC. Protein product: CASSPTGDEQFF.